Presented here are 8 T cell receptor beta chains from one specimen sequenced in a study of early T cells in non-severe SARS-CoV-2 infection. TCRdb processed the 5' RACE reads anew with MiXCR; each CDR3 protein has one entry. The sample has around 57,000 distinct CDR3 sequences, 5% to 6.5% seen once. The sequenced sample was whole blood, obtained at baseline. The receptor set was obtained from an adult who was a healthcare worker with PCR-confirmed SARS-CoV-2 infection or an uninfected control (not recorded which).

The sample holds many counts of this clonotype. CDR3 nucleotide sequence: TGCAGTGCAAAGACAGGTTATGGGGCCAACGTCCTGACTTTC. It yields the protein CSAKTGYGANVLTF. This chain links TRBV20-1 with TRBJ2-6, with D perhaps TRBD1 (6 bases). V dropped 6 bases and J dropped 3 bases, with 12 bases sitting between them. The CDR3 totals 14 residues. Germline V gene data show CDR1 as DFQATT and CDR2 as SNEGSKA (reference sequence).

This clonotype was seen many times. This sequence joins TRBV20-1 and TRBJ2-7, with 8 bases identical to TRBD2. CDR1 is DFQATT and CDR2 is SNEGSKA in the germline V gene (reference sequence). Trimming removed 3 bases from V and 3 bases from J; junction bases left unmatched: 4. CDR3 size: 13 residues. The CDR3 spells CSARGLEDYEQYF. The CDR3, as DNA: TGCAGTGCTAGGGGACTAGAGGACTACGAGCAGTACTTC.

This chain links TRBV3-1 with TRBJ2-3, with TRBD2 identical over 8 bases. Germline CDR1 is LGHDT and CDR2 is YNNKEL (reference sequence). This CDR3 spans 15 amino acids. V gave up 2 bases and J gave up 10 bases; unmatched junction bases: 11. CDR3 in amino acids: CASSQPAGVVSSQYF. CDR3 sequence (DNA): TGTGCCAGCAGCCAACCAGCGGGAGTGGTTTCTTCGCAGTATTTT.

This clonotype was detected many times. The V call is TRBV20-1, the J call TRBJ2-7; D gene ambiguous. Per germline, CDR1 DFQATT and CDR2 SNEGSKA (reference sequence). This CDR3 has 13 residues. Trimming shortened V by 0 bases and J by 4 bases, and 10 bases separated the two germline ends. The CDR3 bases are TGCAGTGCTAGAGACCCATCCTTATACGAGCAGTACTTC. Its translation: CSARDPSLYEQYF.

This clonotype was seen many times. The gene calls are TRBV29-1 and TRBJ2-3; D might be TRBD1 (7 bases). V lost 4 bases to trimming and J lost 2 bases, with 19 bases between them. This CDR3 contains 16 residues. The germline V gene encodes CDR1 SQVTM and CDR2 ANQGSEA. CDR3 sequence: CSVVPAGGRITDTQYF. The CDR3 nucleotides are TGCAGCGTTGTCCCTGCAGGGGGGAGGATCACAGATACGCAGTATTTT.

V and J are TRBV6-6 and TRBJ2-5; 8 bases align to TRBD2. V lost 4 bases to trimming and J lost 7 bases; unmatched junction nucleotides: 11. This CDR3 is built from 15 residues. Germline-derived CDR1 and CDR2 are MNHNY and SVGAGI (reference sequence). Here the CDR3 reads CASSSGTRAKGTQYF. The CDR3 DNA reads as TGTGCCAGCAGTTCCGGGACTAGAGCCAAGGGGACCCAGTACTTC.

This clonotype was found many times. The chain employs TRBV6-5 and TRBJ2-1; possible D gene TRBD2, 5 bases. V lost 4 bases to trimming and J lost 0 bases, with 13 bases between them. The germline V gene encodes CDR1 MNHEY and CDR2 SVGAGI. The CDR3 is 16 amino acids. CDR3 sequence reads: CASSLRRGDSYNEQFF. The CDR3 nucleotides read TGTGCCAGCAGTTTACGACGGGGAGACTCCTACAATGAGCAGTTCTTC.

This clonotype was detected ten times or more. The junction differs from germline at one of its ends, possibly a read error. CDR3 residues: CASSSRTGTGLNF. Here the CDR3 DNA reads TGTGCCAGCAGCTCCCGGACGGGGACAGGGCTGAACTTC. The rearrangement uses TRBV7-2 and TRBJ2-5, with TRBD1 matching 9 bases. The germline CDR1 and CDR2 sequences are SGHTA and FQGNSA. The CDR3 totals 13 residues.